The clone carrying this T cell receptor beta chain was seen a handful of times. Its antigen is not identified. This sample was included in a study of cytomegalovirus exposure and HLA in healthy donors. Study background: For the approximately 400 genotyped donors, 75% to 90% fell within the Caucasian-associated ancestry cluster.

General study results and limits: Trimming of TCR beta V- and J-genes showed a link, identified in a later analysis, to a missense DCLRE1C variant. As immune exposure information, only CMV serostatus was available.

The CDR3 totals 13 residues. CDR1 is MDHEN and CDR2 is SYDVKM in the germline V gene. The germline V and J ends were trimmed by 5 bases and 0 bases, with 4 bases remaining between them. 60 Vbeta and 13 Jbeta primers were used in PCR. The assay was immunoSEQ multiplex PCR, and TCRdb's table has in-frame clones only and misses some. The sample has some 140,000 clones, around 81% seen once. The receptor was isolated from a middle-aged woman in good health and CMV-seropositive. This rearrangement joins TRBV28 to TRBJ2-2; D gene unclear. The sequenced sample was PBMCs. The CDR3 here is CASSPANTGELFF. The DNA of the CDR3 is TGTGCCAGCAGTCCGGCGAACACCGGGGAGCTGTTTTTT.